The present T cell receptor beta chain was sequenced within a study of T cell responses to AZD1222 COVID-19 vaccine. Clones were read by immunoSEQ multiplex PCR, and TCRdb kept only the in-frame ones, dropping some. The sample lists 25,000 to 35,000 clones, about three quarters seen once, with 5% to 6.5% in the top ten. The source was peripheral blood, collected on day 0 of AZD1222 vaccination. The receptor's source is an adult in good health.

CDR3 residues: CASSQGGTQYF. DNA for the CDR3: TGTGCCAGCAGCCAAGGGGGGACCCAGTACTTC. The chain combines TRBV4-2 with TRBJ2-5; D unclear. The V end was cut by 1 base, the J end by 7 bases, with 4 bases between. CDR3 size: 11 residues. CDR1 and CDR2 from the germline V gene are LGHNA and YNFKEQ.